This T cell receptor beta chain is drawn from a study of identical twins. From germline, CDR1 is SGDLS and CDR2 YYNGEE. The CDR3 totals 15 residues. The V gene lost 0 bases and the J gene lost 1 base, with 9 bases spanning the gap. TCRdb used MiXCR to reprocess the 5' RACE reads, holding one entry per CDR3 protein. The repertoire holds about 530,000 distinct CDR3 sequences, with 20% to 25% as singletons. Regarding the study as a whole: Not following the same donors, the study drew its conclusions from cross-sectional statistical analysis.

Regarding this clonotype: The antigen is undetermined.

With no exceptions, donors were healthy Caucasians. These data were also filed under a second study, of yellow fever vaccine responses in identical twins.

This receptor was obtained from a woman younger than 30 in good health. The genes are TRBV9 and TRBJ2-3, with D unclear. Sequenced sample: CD4+ T cells sorted from blood. The CDR3 protein is CASSVGSRGTDTQYF. CDR3 DNA sequence: TGTGCCAGCAGCGTAGGTAGCCGCGGCACAGATACGCAGTATTTT. Using reference TRBV9 and TRBJ2-3 for the parts outside the CDR3, the full variable domain is DSGVTQTPKHLITATGQRVTLRCSPRSGDLSVYWYQQSLDQGLQFLIQYYNGEERAKGNILERFSAQQFPDLHSELNLSSLELGDSALYFCASSVGSRGTDTQYFGPGTRLTVL.